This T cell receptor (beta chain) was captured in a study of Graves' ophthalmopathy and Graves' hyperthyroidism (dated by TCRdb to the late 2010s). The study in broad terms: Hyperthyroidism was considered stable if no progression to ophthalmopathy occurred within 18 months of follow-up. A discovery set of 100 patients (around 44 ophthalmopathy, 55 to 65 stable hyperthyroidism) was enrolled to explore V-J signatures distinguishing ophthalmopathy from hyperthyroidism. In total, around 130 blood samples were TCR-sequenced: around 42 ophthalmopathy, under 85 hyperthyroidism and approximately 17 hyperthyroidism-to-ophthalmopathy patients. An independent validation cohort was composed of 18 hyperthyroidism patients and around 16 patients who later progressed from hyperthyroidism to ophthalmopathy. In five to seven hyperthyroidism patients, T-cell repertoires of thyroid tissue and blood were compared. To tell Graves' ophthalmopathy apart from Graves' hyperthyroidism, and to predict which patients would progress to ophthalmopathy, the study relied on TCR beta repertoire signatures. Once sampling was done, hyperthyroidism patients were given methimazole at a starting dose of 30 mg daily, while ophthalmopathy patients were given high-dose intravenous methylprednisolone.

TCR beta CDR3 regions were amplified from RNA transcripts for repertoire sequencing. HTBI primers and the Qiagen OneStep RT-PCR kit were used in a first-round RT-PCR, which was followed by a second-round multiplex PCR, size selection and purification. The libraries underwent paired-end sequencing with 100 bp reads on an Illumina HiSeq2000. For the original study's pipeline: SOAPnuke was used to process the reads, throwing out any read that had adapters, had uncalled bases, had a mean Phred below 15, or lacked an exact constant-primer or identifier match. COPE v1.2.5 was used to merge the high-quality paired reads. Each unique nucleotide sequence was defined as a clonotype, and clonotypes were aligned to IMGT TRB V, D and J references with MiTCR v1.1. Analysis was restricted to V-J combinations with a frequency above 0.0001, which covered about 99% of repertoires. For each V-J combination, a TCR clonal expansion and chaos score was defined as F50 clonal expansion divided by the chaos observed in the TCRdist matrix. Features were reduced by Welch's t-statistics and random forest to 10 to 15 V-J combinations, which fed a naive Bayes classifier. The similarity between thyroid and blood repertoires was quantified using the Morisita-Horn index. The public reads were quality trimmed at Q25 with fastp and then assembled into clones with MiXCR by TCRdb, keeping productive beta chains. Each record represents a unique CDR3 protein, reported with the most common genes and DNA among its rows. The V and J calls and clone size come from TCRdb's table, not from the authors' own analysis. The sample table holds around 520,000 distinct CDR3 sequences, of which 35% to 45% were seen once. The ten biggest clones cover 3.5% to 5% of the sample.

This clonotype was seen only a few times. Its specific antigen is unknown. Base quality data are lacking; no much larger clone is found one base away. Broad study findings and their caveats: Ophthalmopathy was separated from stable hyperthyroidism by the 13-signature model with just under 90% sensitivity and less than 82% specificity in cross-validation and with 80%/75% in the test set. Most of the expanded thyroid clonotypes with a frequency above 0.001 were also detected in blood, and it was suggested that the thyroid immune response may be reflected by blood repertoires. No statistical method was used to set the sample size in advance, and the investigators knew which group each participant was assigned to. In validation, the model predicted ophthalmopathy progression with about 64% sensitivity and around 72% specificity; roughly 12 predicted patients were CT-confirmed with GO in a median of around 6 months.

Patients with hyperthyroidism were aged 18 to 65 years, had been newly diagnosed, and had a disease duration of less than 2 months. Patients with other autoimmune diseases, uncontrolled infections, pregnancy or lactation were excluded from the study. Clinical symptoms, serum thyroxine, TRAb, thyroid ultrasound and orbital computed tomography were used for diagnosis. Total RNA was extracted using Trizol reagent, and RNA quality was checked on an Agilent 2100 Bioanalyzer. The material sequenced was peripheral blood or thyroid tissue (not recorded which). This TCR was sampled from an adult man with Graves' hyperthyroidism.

The DNA sequence follows: TGTGCCAGCAGCTCTCTAGACAGGGGTGGCACTGAAGCTTTCTTT. This translates into CASSSLDRGGTEAFF. The V and J genes are TRBV7-9 and TRBJ1-1; 8 central nucleotides agree with TRBD1. The CDR3 sequence holds 15 residues, the cysteine and phenylalanine included. The CDR3 DNA has 45 bases and is translated from base 1. The germline V gene encodes CDR1 SEHNR and CDR2 FQNEAQ (reference sequence). V loses 4 bases at its end and J loses 4 bases; junction bases beyond the gene matches: 8.